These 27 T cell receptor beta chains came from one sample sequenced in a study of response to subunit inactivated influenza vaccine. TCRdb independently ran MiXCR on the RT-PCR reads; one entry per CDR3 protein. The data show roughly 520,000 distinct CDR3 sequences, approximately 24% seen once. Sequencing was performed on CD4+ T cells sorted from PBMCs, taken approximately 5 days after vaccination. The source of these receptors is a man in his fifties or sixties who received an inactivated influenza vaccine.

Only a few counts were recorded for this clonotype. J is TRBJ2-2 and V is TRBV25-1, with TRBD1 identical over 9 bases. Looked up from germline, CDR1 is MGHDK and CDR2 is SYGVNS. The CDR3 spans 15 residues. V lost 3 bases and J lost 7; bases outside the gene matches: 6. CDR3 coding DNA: TGTGCCAGCAGTGATTGGGACAGGGAACACGGGGAGCTGTTTTTT. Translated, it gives CASSDWDREHGELFF. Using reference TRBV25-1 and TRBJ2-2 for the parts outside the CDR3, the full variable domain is EADIYQTPRYLVIGTGKKITLECSQTMGHDKMYWYQQDPGMELHLIHYSYGVNSTEKGDLSSESTVSRIRTEHFPLTLESARPSHTSQYLCASSDWDREHGELFFGEGSRLTVL.

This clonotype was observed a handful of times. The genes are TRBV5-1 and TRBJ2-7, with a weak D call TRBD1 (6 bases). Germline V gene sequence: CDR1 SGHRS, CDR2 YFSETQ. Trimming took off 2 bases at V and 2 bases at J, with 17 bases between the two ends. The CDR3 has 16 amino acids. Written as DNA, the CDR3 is TGCGCCAGCAGCTTAGATACAGGGCAGGTCGCCTACGAGCAGTACTTC. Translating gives CASSLDTGQVAYEQYF.

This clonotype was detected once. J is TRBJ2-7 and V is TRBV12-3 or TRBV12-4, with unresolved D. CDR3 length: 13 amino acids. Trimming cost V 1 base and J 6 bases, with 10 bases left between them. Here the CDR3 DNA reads TGTGCCAGCAGTTTAGGTAGCTGGGGCGAGCAGTACTTC. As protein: CASSLGSWGEQYF.

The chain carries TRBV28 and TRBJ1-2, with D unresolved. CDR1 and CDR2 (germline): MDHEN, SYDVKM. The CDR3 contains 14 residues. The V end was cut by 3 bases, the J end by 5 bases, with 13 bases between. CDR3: CASSLAAAGYGYTF. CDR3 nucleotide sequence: TGTGCCAGCAGTTTGGCCGCGGCGGGGTATGGCTACACCTTC.

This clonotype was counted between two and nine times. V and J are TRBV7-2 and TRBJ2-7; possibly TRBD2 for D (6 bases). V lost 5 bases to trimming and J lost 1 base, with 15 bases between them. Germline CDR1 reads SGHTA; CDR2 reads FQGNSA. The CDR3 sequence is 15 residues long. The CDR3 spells CASSPGLSLSYEQYF. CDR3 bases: TGTGCCAGCAGCCCCGGACTAAGCTTGTCCTACGAGCAGTACTTC.

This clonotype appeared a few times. CDR3 bases: TGTGCCAGCAGTTTTCTAGCGACAGAGCAGTTCTTC. Translation gives CASSFLATEQFF. V usage is TRBV28 and J usage is TRBJ2-1, with D possibly being TRBD2 (6 bases). V was clipped by 3 bases and J by 10 bases, with 10 bases between them. The CDR3 runs to 12 residues. Germline CDR1 and CDR2: MDHEN and SYDVKM.

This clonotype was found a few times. As DNA, the CDR3 is TGCAGTGCTAACCCGGGGACCCAGTACTTC. Amino acids: CSANPGTQYF. This chain joins TRBV20-1 and TRBJ2-5; D is uncertain. Germline V CDR1 and CDR2: DFQATT, SNEGSKA (reference sequence). The CDR3 is 10 amino acids. Trimming removed 4 bases from V and 7 bases from J, with 7 bases in between.

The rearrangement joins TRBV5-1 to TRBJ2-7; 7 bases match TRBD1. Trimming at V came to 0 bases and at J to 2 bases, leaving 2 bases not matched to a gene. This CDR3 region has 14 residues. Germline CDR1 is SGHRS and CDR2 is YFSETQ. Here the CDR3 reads CASSLEGQPYEQYF. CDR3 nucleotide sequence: TGCGCCAGCAGCTTGGAGGGACAGCCCTACGAGCAGTACTTC.

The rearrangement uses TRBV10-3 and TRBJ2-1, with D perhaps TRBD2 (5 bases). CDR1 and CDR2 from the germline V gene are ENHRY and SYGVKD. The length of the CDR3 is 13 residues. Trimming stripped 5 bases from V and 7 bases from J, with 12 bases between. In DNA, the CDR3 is TGTGCCATCAGTCCGGCAGGAGGAAATGAGCAGTTCTTC. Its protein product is CAISPAGGNEQFF.

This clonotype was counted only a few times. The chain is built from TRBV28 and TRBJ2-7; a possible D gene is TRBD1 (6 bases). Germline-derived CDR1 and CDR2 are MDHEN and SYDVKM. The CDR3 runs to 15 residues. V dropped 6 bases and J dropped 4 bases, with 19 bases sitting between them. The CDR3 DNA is TGTGCCAGCAGAGAAAGTGAGGGTAGGGGGTACGAGCAGTACTTC. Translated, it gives CASRESEGRGYEQYF.

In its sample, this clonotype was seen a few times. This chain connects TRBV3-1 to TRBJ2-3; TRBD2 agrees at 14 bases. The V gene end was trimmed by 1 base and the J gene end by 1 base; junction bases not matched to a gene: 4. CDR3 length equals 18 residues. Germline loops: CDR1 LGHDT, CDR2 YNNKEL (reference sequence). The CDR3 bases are TGTGCCAGCAGCCAAGGAGGACTAGCGGGAGGACGCACAGATACGCAGTATTTT. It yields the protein CASSQGGLAGGRTDTQYF.

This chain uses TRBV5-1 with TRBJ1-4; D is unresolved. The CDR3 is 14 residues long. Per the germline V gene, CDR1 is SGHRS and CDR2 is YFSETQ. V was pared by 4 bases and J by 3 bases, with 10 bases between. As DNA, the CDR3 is TGCGCCAGCAGCCCTGGGGTGGCTAATGAAAAACTGTTTTTT. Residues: CASSPGVANEKLFF.

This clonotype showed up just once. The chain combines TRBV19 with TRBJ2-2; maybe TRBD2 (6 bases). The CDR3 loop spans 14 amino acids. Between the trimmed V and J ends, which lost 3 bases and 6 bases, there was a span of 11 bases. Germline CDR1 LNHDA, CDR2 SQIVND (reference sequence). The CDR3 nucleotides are TGTGCCAGTAGTATTATGGAGGGCGCCGGGGAGCTGTTTTTT. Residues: CASSIMEGAGELFF. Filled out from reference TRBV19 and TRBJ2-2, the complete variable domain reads DGGITQSPKYLFRKEGQNVTLSCEQNLNHDAMYWYRQDPGQGLRLIYYSQIVNDFQKGDIAEGYSVSREKKESFPLTVTSAQKNPTAFYLCASSIMEGAGELFFGEGSRLTVL.

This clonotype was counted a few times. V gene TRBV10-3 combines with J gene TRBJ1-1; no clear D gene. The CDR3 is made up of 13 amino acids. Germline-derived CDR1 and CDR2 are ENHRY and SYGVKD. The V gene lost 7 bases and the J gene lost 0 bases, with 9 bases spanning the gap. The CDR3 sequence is CAINSALNTEAFF. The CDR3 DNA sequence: TGTGCCATCAATAGCGCCTTGAACACTGAAGCTTTCTTT.

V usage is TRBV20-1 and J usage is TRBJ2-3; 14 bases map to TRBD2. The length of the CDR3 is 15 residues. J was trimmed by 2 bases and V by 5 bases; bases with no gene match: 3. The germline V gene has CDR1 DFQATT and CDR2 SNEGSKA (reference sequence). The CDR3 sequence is CSAAGLAGVTDTQYF. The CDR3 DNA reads TGCAGTGCTGCGGGACTAGCGGGAGTCACAGATACGCAGTATTTT.

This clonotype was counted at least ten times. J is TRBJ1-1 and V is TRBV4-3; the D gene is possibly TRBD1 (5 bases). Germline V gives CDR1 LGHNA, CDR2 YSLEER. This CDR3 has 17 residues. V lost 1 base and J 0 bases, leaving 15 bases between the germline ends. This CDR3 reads CASSQAGGGMLNTEAFF. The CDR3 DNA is TGCGCCAGCAGCCAAGCCGGGGGGGGGATGTTGAACACTGAAGCTTTCTTT.

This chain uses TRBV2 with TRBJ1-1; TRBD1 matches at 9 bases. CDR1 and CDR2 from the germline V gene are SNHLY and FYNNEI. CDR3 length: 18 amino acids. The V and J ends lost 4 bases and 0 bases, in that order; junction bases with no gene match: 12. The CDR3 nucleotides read TGTGCCAGCAGTGGACCTACCGGGACAGGGACCATGAACACTGAAGCTTTCTTT. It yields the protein CASSGPTGTGTMNTEAFF.

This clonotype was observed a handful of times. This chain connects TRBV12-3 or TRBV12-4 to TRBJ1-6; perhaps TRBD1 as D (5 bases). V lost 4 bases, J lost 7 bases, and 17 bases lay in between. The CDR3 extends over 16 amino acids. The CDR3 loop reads CASSSDSGLKNSPLHF. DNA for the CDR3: TGTGCCAGCAGTTCCGACTCGGGACTGAAGAATTCACCCCTCCACTTT.

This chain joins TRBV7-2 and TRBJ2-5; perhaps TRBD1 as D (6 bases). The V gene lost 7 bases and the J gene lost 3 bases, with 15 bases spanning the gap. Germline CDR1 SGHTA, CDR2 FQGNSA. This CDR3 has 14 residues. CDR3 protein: CASIPGHRKETQYF. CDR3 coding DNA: TGTGCCAGCATCCCGGGACATAGGAAAGAGACCCAGTACTTC. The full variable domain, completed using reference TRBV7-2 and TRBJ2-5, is GAGVSQSPSNKVTEKGKDVELRCDPISGHTALYWYRQSLGQGLEFLIYFQGNSAPDKSGLPSDRFSAERTGGSVSTLTIQRTQQEDSAVYLCASIPGHRKETQYFGPGTRLLVL.

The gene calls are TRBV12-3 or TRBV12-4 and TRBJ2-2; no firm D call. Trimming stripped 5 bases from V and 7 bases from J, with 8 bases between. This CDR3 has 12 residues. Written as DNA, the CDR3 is TGTGCCAGCAGTCCCGAGGTCGGGGAGCTGTTTTTT. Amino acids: CASSPEVGELFF.

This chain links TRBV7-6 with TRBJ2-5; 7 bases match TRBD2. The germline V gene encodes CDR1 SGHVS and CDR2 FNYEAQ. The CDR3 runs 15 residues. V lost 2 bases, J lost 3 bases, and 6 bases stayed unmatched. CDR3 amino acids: CASSLPGGTKETQYF. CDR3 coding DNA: TGTGCCAGCAGCTTACCGGGAGGTACCAAAGAGACCCAGTACTTC.

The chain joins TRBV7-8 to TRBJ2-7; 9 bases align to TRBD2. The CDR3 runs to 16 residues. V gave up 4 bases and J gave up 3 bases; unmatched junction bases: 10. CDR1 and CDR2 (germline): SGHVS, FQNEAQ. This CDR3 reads CASSSLAGVGIYEQYF. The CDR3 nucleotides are TGTGCCAGCAGCTCCTTAGCGGGAGTAGGGATCTACGAGCAGTACTTC.

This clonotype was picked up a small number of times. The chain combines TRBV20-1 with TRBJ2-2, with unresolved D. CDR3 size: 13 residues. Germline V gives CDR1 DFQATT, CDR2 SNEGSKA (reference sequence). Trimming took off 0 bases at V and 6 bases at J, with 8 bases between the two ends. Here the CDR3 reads CSARDYSPGELFF. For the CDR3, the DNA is TGCAGTGCTAGAGATTACTCGCCCGGGGAGCTGTTTTTT.

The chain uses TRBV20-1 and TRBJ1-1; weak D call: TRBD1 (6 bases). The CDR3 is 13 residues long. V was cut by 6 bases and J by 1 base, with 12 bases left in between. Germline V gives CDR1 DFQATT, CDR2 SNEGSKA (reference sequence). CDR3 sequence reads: CSAERGGNTEAFF. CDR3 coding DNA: TGCAGTGCCGAAAGGGGGGGGAACACTGAAGCTTTCTTT.

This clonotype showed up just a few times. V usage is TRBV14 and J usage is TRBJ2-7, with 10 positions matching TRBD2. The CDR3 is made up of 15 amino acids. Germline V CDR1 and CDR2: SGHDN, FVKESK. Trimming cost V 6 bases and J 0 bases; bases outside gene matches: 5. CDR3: CASRPSGSSSYEQYF. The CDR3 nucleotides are TGTGCCAGCAGACCTAGCGGGAGTAGCTCCTACGAGCAGTACTTC.

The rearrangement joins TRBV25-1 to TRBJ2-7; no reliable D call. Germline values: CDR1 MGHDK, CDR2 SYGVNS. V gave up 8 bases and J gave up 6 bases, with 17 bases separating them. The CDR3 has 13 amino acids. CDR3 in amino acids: CASDFGLGGEQYF. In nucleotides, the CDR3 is TGTGCCAGCGATTTTGGGCTGGGTGGCGAGCAGTACTTC.

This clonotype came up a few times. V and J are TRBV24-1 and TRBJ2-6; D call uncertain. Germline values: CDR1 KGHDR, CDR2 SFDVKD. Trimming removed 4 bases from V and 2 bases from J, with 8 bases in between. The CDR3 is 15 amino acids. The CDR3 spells CATSDPGTGANVLTF. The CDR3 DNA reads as TGTGCCACCAGTGACCCAGGAACTGGGGCCAACGTCCTGACTTTC.